This T cell receptor (beta chain) was captured in a study of OX40 agonist ivuxolimab in advanced cancers. Study-level background: Six ivuxolimab dose levels, 0.01 to 10 mg/kg, were given intravenously every 2 weeks. The study enrolled dose-escalation patients with hepatocellular carcinoma, melanoma, renal cell or head and neck cancer. Study-wide results and limits: Antigens targeted by the expanded peripheral T cells were not determined.

Repertoires were generated with immunoSEQ multiplex PCR, while TCRdb's copy carries only in-frame clones and drops some. The top ten clones hold 2% to 2.5% of a sample with roughly 62,000 clones, 80% to 90% of them seen once. The V and J ends lost 6 bases and 1 base, in that order; junction bases with no gene match: 17. Per germline, CDR1 SGHVS and CDR2 FQNEAQ. This CDR3 is built from 19 residues. In the case of this clone: Antigen: not known.

The source is an adult with an advanced solid tumor such as melanoma, head and neck, liver or kidney cancer. Sequencing was performed on CD4+ or CD8+ T cells sorted from blood, taken in a trial of the OX40 agonist ivuxolimab. The J gene is TRBJ1-2, the V gene TRBV7-8, with 10 bases that match TRBD1. The DNA for the CDR3 is TGTGCCAGCAGTCGTCTCACCGGGACAGGGGAGGACCTTAACTATGGCTACACCTTC. Translation gives CASSRLTGTGEDLNYGYTF.